These 20 T cell receptor beta chains came from one sample sequenced in a study of T cells after yellow fever vaccination. Via MiXCR, TCRdb re-called the 5' RACE reads, giving one row per CDR3 protein. Of 11,000 to 15,000 distinct CDR3 sequences in the sample, 7.3% were seen once. The source material was PBMCs, either bulk or a sorted T-cell subset (CD4+, CD8+, memory, or dextramer-sorted; not recorded which), sampled on the day of the yellow fever booster vaccination. Receptor source: a man aged 18 to 30 who received the YFV17D yellow fever vaccine.

This clonotype came up many times. The genes are TRBV5-1 and TRBJ2-3; 10 bases fit TRBD2. V shed 0 bases and J 3 bases; nucleotides not matched to a gene: 4. Looked up from germline, CDR1 is SGHRS and CDR2 is YFSETQ. This CDR3 has 16 residues. The CDR3, as DNA: TGCGCCAGCAGCTTGGACCTAGCGGGGGCAACAGATACGCAGTATTTT. Translating gives CASSLDLAGATDTQYF.

This clonotype was observed at least ten times. V gene TRBV4-2 combines with J gene TRBJ2-2; D is ambiguous. The CDR3 extends over 17 amino acids. Germline CDR1 LGHNA, CDR2 YNFKEQ. V was pared by 0 bases and J by 2 bases, with 13 bases between. DNA of the CDR3: TGTGCCAGCAGCCAAGAAGGGTGGCCAGGAAACACCGGGGAGCTGTTTTTT. Residues: CASSQEGWPGNTGELFF.

By sample fraction, this clonotype is medium-sized. The J gene is TRBJ2-5, the V gene TRBV5-1, with no clear D. CDR1 and CDR2 from the germline V gene are SGHRS and YFSETQ. V lost 4 bases, J lost 5 bases, and 12 bases lay in between. The CDR3 spans 13 residues. The CDR3 DNA sequence: TGCGCCAGCAGCCTAGACATCCCGGAGACCCAGTACTTC. This codes for CASSLDIPETQYF. The full variable domain, in which reference TRBV5-1 and TRBJ2-5 provide the parts outside the CDR3, is KAGVTQTPRYLIKTRGQQVTLSCSPISGHRSVSWYQQTPGQGLQFLFEYFSETQRNKGNFPGRFSGRQFSNSRSEMNVSTLELGDSALYLCASSLDIPETQYFGPGTRLLVL.

This clonotype is labeled medium-sized. The chain uses TRBV5-1 and TRBJ2-1; weak D call: TRBD2 (5 bases). Trimming took off 2 bases at V and 12 bases at J, with 15 bases between the two ends. The length of the CDR3 is 13 residues. Germline V gene data show CDR1 as SGHRS and CDR2 as YFSETQ. The CDR3 coding sequence is TGCGCCAGCAGCTTTTCGGGGTTCCTGGGGCAGTTCTTC. It encodes CASSFSGFLGQFF.

This clonotype was detected ten times or more. The rearrangement links TRBV19 to TRBJ2-7; 8 nucleotides line up with TRBD2. The CDR3 spans 16 residues. Unmatched junction bases numbered 7, after V lost 0 bases and J lost 3 bases. Germline V gene sequence: CDR1 LNHDA, CDR2 SQIVND (reference sequence). CDR3 bases: TGTGCCAGTAGTATAGACTCTAGGCGGGGGGACTACGAGCAGTACGTC. Its protein product is CASSIDSRRGDYEQYV.

Within the sample, this clonotype is medium-sized. The chain links TRBV5-1 to TRBJ2-3; 8 nucleotides match TRBD1. The germline V gene has CDR1 SGHRS and CDR2 YFSETQ. Trimming cost V 3 bases and J 1 base; bases outside gene matches: 7. The CDR3 runs 16 residues. DNA of the CDR3: TGCGCCAGCAGCTCATTTCAGGGGGCAGGCACAGATACGCAGTATTTT. Translating it yields CASSSFQGAGTDTQYF.

This clonotype is deemed medium-sized. The J gene is TRBJ2-5, the V gene TRBV7-2, with D possibly TRBD2 on 5 matching bases. Trimming took off 5 bases at V and 5 bases at J, with 15 bases between the two ends. This CDR3 is built from 14 residues. The germline V gene has CDR1 SGHTA and CDR2 FQGNSA. CDR3 amino acids: CASSLGLAVETQYF. The CDR3 DNA sequence: TGTGCCAGCAGCCTGGGTCTAGCCGTGGAGACCCAGTACTTC. The full variable domain, completed using reference TRBV7-2 and TRBJ2-5, is GAGVSQSPSNKVTEKGKDVELRCDPISGHTALYWYRQSLGQGLEFLIYFQGNSAPDKSGLPSDRFSAERTGGSVSTLTIQRTQQEDSAVYLCASSLGLAVETQYFGPGTRLLVL.

This clonotype was detected many times. The rearrangement joins TRBV5-1 to TRBJ2-3; D perhaps matches TRBD2 (7 bases). V lost 2 bases and J 5 bases, leaving 12 bases between the germline ends. The CDR3 extends over 14 amino acids. Germline V lookup: CDR1 SGHRS, CDR2 YFSETQ. The CDR3 DNA follows: TGCGCCAGCAGCTTAGGGGGGGCCCAAGATACGCAGTATTTT. As protein: CASSLGGAQDTQYF.

This clonotype has a count of ten or more. At one boundary the junction diverges from the germline segment, which might be a read error. V gene TRBV7-7 combines with J gene TRBJ1-1; 11 positions match TRBD1. The CDR3 has 15 residues. Per germline, CDR1 SSHAT and CDR2 FNYEAQ (reference sequence). Written as DNA, the CDR3 is TGTGCTAGCAGTAGGGACAGGGGGGCGGGCACTGAAGCTTTCTTT. Encoded protein: CASSRDRGAGTEAFF. Supplemented by reference TRBV7-7 and TRBJ1-1, the full variable domain reads GAGVSQSPRYKVTKRGQDVTLRCDPISSHATLYWYQQALGQGPEFLTYFNYEAQPDKSGLPSDRFSAERPEGSISTLTIQRTEQRDSAMYRCASSRDRGAGTEAFFGQGTRLTVV.

This clonotype was seen many times. The J gene is TRBJ1-2, the V gene TRBV4-2; D is uncertain. The germline gives CDR1 LGHNA, CDR2 YNFKEQ. V was pared by 0 bases and J by 2 bases, with 7 bases between. This CDR3 comprises 14 residues. CDR3 sequence: CASSQDKRNYGYTF. As DNA, the CDR3 is TGTGCCAGCAGCCAAGATAAGCGGAACTATGGCTACACCTTC.

In this sample, this clonotype is medium-sized. The chain employs TRBV7-6 and TRBJ2-3; no clear D. There are 13 residues in the CDR3. Germline loops: CDR1 SGHVS, CDR2 FNYEAQ. V shed 4 bases and J shed 0 bases, with 5 bases lying between them. The CDR3: CASSYTSTDTQYF. For the CDR3, the DNA is TGTGCCAGCAGCTACACTAGCACAGATACGCAGTATTTT.

In its sample, this clonotype was seen many times. This rearrangement joins TRBV7-2 to TRBJ2-7; no clear D. Germline CDR1 SGHTA, CDR2 FQGNSA. The CDR3 is made up of 14 amino acids. V lost 3 bases and J lost 0, with 9 bases in between. In DNA, the CDR3 is TGTGCCAGCAGCTTGGGCCAAAGCTCCTACGAGCAGTACTTC. As protein: CASSLGQSSYEQYF.

The chain is built from TRBV20-1 and TRBJ2-7; 8 bases align to TRBD1. The germline gives CDR1 DFQATT, CDR2 SNEGSKA (reference sequence). The CDR3 totals 14 residues. J was trimmed by 3 bases and V by 2 bases; bases with no gene match: 6. CDR3: CSARPPDRDYEQYV. The CDR3 region has the DNA TGCAGTGCTAGACCACCGGACAGGGACTACGAGCAGTACGTC.

This clonotype qualifies as medium-sized (0.01 to 0.1%). The V call is TRBV18, the J call TRBJ2-3; 9 bases line up with TRBD1. Germline V lookup: CDR1 KGHSH, CDR2 LQKENI. The length of the CDR3 is 16 residues. With 5 bases clipped from V and 0 bases from J, the junction kept 6 bases outside the gene matches. CDR3 nucleotides: TGTGCCAGCTCAAACAGGGGGCCGACTAGCACAGATACGCAGTATTTT. Translation gives CASSNRGPTSTDTQYF.

Many counts were recorded for this clonotype. The chain carries TRBV5-1 and TRBJ2-3; D might be TRBD2 (5 bases). The CDR3 is 16 residues long. The V gene lost 1 base and the J gene lost 3 bases, with 15 bases spanning the gap. Germline CDR1 SGHRS, CDR2 YFSETQ. The CDR3 loop is CASSLPTISLTDTQYF. The CDR3 region has the DNA TGCGCCAGCAGCTTGCCGACTATCTCGCTTACAGATACGCAGTATTTT.

This clonotype was counted at least ten times. The genes are TRBV6-1 and TRBJ2-7; 10 nucleotides match TRBD2. The germline gives CDR1 MNHNS, CDR2 SASEGT. V was clipped by 2 bases and J by 3 bases; unmatched bases: 1. There are 14 residues in the CDR3. The CDR3 bases are TGTGCCAGCAGTGAAAGACTAGCGGGCTACGAGCAGTACTTC. Its translation is CASSERLAGYEQYF.

In its sample, this clonotype was seen many times. The chain carries TRBV4-3 and TRBJ1-4; 9 positions agree with TRBD1. Germline CDR1 reads LGHNA; CDR2 reads YSLEER. V lost 0 bases to trimming and J lost 4 bases; unmatched junction nucleotides: 3. This CDR3 contains 16 residues. CDR3 sequence: CASSQDRGQGNEKLFF. CDR3 sequence (DNA): TGCGCCAGCAGCCAAGATCGGGGACAGGGTAATGAAAAACTGTTTTTT.

This clonotype was detected ten times or more. V usage is TRBV18 and J usage is TRBJ2-3, with D perhaps TRBD2 (6 bases). The CDR3 length is 15 residues. Germline CDR1 KGHSH, CDR2 LQKENI. With 3 bases removed from V and 2 bases from J, the gap between germline ends came to 12 bases. The CDR3 nucleotides read TGTGCCAGCTCACCTCTCGGGGGACCCACAGATACGCAGTATTTT. This encodes CASSPLGGPTDTQYF.

In its sample, this clonotype was seen many times. The CDR3: CSAREVVTYEQYV. As DNA, the CDR3 is TGCAGTGCTAGAGAGGTAGTCACCTACGAGCAGTACGTC. The V and J genes are TRBV20-1 and TRBJ2-7; D unclear. Trimming took 0 bases from V and 2 from J, leaving 8 bases between them. This CDR3 is built from 13 residues. Germline V gives CDR1 DFQATT, CDR2 SNEGSKA (reference sequence).

This clonotype was seen repeatedly, ten times or more. This chain links TRBV20-1 with TRBJ1-3; no definite D call. Germline values: CDR1 DFQATT, CDR2 SNEGSKA (reference sequence). Between the trimmed V and J ends, which lost 5 bases and 0 bases, there was a span of 11 bases. CDR3 size: 14 residues. The chain's CDR3 is CSAPDQFSGNTIYF. CDR3 bases: TGCAGTGCTCCGGACCAGTTCTCTGGAAACACCATATATTTT.